This T cell receptor beta chain is drawn from a study of blood T cell repertoires in COVID-19. For the study at large: Samples taken during acute and convalescent COVID-19 were collected in the United States, Italy and Spain. PBMCs, B-cell-depleted T cells, or T cells provided the cDNA or gDNA that made up the material.

Comment on this clone: A junction boundary mismatches the germline segment, possibly from a read error.

How the authors handled the data: It was from reference gene primer amplification that nucleated cell counts were estimated. TCRdb keeps only in-frame clones here, not all; method: immunoSEQ multiplex PCR. V, J and clone size reflect that table, while D and trimming were determined from the DNA. There are a few hundred thousand clones in the sample; more than 75% occur only once, and around 13% lies in the top ten. Germline V gene sequence: CDR1 SGHRS, CDR2 YFSETQ. This CDR3 is built from 14 residues. The chain is built from TRBV5-1 and TRBJ2-7; the match to TRBD1 covers 8 bases. This TCR was recovered from a human donor in a cohort sampled during active COVID-19. The sample taken for sequencing was peripheral blood. The CDR3 loop reads CTSSLSQGAYEQYF. The CDR3 nucleotides are TGCACCAGCAGCTTATCCCAGGGGGCGTACGAGCAGTACTTC.